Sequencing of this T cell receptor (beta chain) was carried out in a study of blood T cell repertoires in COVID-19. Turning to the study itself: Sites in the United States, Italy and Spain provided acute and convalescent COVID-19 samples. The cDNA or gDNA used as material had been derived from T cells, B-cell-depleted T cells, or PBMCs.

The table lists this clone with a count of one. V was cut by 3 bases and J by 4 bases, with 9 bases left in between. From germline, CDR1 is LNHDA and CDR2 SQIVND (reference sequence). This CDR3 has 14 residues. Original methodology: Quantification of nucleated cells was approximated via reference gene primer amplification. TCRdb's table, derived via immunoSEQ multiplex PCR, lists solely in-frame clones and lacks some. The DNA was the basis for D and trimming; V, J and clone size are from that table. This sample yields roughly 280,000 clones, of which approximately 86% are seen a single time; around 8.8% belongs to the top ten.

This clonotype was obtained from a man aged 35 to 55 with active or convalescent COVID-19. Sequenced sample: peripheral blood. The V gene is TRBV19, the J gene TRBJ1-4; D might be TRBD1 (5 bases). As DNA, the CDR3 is TGTGCCAGTAGTATCCGGGGGGATAATGAAAAACTGTTTTTT. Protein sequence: CASSIRGDNEKLFF.